This entry describes one T cell receptor (beta chain). The data were taken from a study of shared clonotypes between healthy human individuals. Assay: immunoSEQ multiplex PCR; the TCRdb copy retains only in-frame clones and omits some. Of roughly 500,000 clones listed, approximately 80% were seen once; the top ten hold around 11%. This CDR3 has 13 amino acids. The V and J ends lost 2 bases and 7 bases respectively, with 9 bases between them. From germline, CDR1 is SGHRS and CDR2 YFSETQ. The sequenced material came from PBMCs. This clonotype originated in a woman between 40 and 55 years old in good health. Some clones in this sample may be carry-over from other donors' samples. The V gene is TRBV5-1, the J gene TRBJ2-2; the D is unclear. The CDR3 DNA follows: TGCGCCAGCAGCTTCAGCGTTGTCGGGGAGCTGTTTTTT. Translation gives CASSFSVVGELFF.